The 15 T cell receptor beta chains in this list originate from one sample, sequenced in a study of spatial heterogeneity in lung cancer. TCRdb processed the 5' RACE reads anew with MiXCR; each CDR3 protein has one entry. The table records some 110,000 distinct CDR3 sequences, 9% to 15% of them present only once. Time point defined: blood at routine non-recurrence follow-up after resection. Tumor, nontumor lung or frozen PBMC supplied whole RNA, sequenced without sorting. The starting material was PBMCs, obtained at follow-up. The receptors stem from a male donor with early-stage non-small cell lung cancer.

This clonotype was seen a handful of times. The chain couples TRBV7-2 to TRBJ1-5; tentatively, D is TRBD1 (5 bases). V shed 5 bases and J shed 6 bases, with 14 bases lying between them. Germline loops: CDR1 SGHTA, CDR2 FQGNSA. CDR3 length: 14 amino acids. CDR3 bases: TGTGCCAGCAGCCATGGGGGAAGGTTTCAGCCCCAGCATTTT. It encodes CASSHGGRFQPQHF. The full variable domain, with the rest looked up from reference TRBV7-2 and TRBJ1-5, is GAGVSQSPSNKVTEKGKDVELRCDPISGHTALYWYRQSLGQGLEFLIYFQGNSAPDKSGLPSDRFSAERTGGSVSTLTIQRTQQEDSAVYLCASSHGGRFQPQHFGDGTRLSIL.

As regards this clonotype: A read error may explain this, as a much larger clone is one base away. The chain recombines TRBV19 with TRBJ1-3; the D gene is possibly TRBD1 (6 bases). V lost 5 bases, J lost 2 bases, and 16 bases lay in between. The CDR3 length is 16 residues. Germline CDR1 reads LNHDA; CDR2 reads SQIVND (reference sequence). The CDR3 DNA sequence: TGTGCCAGTAGTCTTGGACAGCGACCTACTGGAAACACCATATATTTT. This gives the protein CASSLGQRPTGNTIYF.

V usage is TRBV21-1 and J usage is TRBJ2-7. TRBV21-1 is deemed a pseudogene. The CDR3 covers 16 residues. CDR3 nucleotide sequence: TGTGCCAGCAGCAAAATCGCATCCCACGGCAGCCACGAGCAGTACTTC. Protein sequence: CASSKIASHGSHEQYF.

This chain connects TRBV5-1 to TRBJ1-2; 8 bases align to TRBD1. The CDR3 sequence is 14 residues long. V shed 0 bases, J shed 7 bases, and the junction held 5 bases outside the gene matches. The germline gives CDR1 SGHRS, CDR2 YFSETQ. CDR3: CASSLGTGQAGYTF. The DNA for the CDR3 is TGCGCCAGCAGCTTGGGGACAGGGCAGGCTGGCTACACCTTC.

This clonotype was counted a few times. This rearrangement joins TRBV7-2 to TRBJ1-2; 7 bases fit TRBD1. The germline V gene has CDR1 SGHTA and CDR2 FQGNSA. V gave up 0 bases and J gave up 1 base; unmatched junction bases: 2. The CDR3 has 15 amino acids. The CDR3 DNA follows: TGTGCCAGCAGCTTAGCCAGGGGGAATAACTATGGCTACACCTTC. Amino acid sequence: CASSLARGNNYGYTF.

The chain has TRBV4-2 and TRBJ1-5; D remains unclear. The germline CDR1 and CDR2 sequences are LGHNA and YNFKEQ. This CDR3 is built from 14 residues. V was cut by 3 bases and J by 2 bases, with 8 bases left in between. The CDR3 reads CASSHGRGNQPQHF. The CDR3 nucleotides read TGTGCCAGCAGCCATGGGAGGGGCAATCAGCCCCAGCATTTT.

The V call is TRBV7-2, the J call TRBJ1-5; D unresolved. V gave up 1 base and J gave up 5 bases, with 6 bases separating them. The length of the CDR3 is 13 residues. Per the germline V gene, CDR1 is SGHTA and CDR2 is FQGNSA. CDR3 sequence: CASSLGRDQPQHF. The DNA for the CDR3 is TGTGCCAGCAGCTTAGGGCGGGATCAGCCCCAGCATTTT.

The CDR3 protein is CASSPGTGYEQFF. The CDR3, as DNA: TGTGCCAGCAGTCCAGGGACAGGGTATGAGCAGTTCTTC. This rearrangement joins TRBV28 to TRBJ2-1; 9 bases agree with TRBD1. The CDR3 is 13 residues long. CDR1 and CDR2 (germline): MDHEN, SYDVKM. V was pared by 5 bases and J by 8 bases, with 4 bases of the junction left unmatched.

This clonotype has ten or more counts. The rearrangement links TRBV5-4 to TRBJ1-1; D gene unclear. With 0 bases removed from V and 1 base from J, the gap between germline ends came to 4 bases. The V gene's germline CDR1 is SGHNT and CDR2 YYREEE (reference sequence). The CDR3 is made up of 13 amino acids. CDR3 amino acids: CASSLERNTEAFF. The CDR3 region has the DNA TGTGCCAGCAGCTTGGAACGGAACACTGAAGCTTTCTTT.

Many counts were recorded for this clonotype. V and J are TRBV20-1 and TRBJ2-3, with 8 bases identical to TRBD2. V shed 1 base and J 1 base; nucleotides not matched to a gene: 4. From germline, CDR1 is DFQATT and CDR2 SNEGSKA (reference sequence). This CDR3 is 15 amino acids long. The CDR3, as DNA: TGCAGTGCTAGAGGAGGTAGCGGGGGCACAGATACGCAGTATTTT. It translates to CSARGGSGGTDTQYF.

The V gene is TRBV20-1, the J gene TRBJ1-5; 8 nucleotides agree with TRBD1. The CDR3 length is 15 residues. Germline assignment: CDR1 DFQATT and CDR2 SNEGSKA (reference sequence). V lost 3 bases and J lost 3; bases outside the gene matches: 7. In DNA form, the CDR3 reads TGCAGTGCTAGGACAGGGGCGGGTAACAATCAGCCCCAGCATTTT. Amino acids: CSARTGAGNNQPQHF.

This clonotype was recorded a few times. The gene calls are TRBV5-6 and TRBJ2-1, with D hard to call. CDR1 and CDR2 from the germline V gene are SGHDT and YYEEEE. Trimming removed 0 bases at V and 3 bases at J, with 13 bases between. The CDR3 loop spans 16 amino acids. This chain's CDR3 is CASSLDKGQIYNEQFF. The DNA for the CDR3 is TGTGCCAGCAGCTTGGATAAAGGGCAGATCTACAATGAGCAGTTCTTC.

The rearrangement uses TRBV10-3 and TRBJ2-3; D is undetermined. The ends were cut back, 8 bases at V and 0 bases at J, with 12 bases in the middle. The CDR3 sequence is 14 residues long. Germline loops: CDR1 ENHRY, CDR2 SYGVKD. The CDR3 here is CAIRKETSTDTQYF. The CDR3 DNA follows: TGTGCCATCCGGAAGGAGACTAGCACAGATACGCAGTATTTT.

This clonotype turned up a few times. Here the CDR3 reads CASSVETSGAYNEQFF. The DNA for the CDR3 is TGTGCCAGCAGCGTAGAAACTAGCGGGGCCTACAATGAGCAGTTCTTC. This chain uses TRBV9 with TRBJ2-1; 10 bases are a match to TRBD2. The ends lost 0 bases at V and 2 bases at J; junction bases unmatched: 2. This CDR3 comprises 16 residues. Germline CDR1 SGDLS, CDR2 YYNGEE.

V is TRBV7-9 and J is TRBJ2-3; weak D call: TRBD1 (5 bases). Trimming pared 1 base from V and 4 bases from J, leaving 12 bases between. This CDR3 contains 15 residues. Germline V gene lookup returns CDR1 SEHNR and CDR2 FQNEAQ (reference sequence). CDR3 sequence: CASSLESGFADTQYF. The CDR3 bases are TGTGCCAGCAGCTTAGAGTCAGGGTTCGCAGATACGCAGTATTTT.